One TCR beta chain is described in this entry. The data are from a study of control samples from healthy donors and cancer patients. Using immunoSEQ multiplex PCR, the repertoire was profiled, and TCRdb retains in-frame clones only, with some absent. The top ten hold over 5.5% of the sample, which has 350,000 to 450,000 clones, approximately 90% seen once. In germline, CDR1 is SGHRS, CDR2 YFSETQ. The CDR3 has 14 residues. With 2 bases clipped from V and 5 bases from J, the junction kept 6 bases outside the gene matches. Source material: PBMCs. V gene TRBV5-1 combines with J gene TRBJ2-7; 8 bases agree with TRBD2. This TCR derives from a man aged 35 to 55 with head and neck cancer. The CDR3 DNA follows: TGCGCCAGCAGCTTTTCGGGAGGGCCGAACGAGCAGTACTTC. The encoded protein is CASSFSGGPNEQYF.